This T cell receptor beta chain is from a study of OX40 agonist ivuxolimab in advanced cancers. The study's findings and limits: The antigen specificity of the peripheral T cells (those that were expanded) was not determined.

Produced via immunoSEQ multiplex PCR; TCRdb's table is partial and in-frame only. The table records some 76,000 clones, approximately 80% of them present only once. The CDR3 has 16 amino acids. Germline loops: CDR1 SNHLY, CDR2 FYNNEI. The J segment lost 10 bases and the V segment lost 7 bases, leaving 16 bases of the junction unmatched. Notes on this clone: What it binds is not known.

This specimen was CD4+ or CD8+ T cells sorted from blood, taken in a trial of the OX40 agonist ivuxolimab. The receptor comes from an adult with an advanced solid tumor such as melanoma, head and neck, liver or kidney cancer. The chain links TRBV2 to TRBJ1-4; 9 nucleotides match TRBD1. CDR3: CASTPQGAIGEGKLFF. The CDR3 region has the DNA TGTGCCAGCACTCCACAGGGGGCGATAGGAGAGGGAAAACTGTTTTTT.